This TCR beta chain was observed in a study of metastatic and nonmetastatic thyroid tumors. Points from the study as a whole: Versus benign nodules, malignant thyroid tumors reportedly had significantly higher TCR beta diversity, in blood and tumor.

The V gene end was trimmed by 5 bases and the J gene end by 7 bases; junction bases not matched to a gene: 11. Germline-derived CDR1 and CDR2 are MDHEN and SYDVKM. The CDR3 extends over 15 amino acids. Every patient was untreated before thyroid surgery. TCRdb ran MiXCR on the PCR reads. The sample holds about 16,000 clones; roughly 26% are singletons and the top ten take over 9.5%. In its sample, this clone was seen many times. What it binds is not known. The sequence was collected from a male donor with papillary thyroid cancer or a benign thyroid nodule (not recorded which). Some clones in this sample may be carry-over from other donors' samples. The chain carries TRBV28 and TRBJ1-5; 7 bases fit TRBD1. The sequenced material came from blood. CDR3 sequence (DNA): TGTGCCAGCAGTCCCCGACAGGGTGGGAGCCAGCCCCAGCATTTT. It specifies CASSPRQGGSQPQHF.